This entry concerns a single TCR beta chain. The DNA input per sorted-subset replicate PCR was 200 ng, corresponding to some 27,000 T cell genomes. This table comes from immunoSEQ multiplex PCR, and its TCRdb copy is limited to in-frame clones, with some not included. The sample lists 2 million to 2.5 million clones; 85% to 95% were seen once. This sample stems from a study of shared clonotypes between healthy human individuals. Terminally differentiated effector memory CD45RA+ cells were left out of the naive CD8 fraction, which was CD45RO-negative and positively selected for CCR7. CDR3 length: 16 amino acids. The V gene end was trimmed by 4 bases and the J gene end by 4 bases; junction bases not matched to a gene: 11. Germline CDR1 and CDR2: SEHNR and FQNEAQ (reference sequence).

The receptor was isolated from a man in his late teens or twenties in good health. Some clones in this sample may be carry-over from other donors' samples. The chain is built from TRBV7-9 and TRBJ2-5; 8 bases agree with TRBD2. The sample comprised naive CD8+ T cells from PBMCs. The CDR3 bases are TGTGCCAGCAGCTCCCAGCGGGAGTCGAGGGGAGAGACCCAGTACTTC. It yields the protein CASSSQRESRGETQYF.